The present T cell receptor (beta chain) was sequenced within a study of response to subunit inactivated influenza vaccine. General study points: The study's authors posited that every seasonal influenza vaccination enlists few new T cells.

This clonotype was seen at least ten times. The antigen is undetermined. Trimming shortened V by 0 bases and J by 11 bases, and 16 bases separated the two germline ends. In germline, CDR1 is SGHDN, CDR2 FVKESK. The CDR3 covers 14 residues. Each CDR3 protein gets one entry after TCRdb re-called the RT-PCR reads with MiXCR. The table has under 200,000 distinct CDR3 sequences, approximately 11% seen once. V is TRBV14 and J is TRBJ1-1; D gene unclear. This clonotype was sampled from a man between 45 and 60 years old who received an inactivated influenza vaccine. Here the sequenced sample was non-naive T cells sorted from PBMCs, taken 40 to 50 days after vaccination. CDR3 sequence reads: CASSQDKRRVRAFF. The CDR3 DNA reads as TGTGCCAGCAGCCAAGATAAACGCCGGGTTCGGGCTTTCTTT.